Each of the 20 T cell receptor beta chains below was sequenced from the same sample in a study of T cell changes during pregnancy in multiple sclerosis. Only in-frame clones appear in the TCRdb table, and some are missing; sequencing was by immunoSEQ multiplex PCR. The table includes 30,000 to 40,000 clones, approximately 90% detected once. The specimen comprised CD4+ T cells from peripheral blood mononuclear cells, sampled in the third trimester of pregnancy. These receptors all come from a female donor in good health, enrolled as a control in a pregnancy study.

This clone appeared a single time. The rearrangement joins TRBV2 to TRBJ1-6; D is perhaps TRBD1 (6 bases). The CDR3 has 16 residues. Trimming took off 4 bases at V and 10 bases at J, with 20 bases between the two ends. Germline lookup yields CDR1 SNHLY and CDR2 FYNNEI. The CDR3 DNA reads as TGTGCCAGCAGTGGACAGGTAATCACCCCCGGCTCACCCCTCCACTTT. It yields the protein CASSGQVITPGSPLHF.

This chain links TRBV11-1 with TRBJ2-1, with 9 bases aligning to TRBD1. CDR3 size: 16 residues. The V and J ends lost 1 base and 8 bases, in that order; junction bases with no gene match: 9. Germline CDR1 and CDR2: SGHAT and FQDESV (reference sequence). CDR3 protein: CASSLEGRTGVDEQFF. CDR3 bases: TGTGCCAGCAGCTTAGAGGGGCGGACAGGGGTAGATGAGCAGTTCTTC. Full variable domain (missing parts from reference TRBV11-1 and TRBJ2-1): EAEVAQSPRYKITEKSQAVAFWCDPISGHATLYWYRQILGQGPELLVQFQDESVVDDSQLPKDRFSAERLKGVDSTLKIQPAELGDSAMYLCASSLEGRTGVDEQFFGPGTRLTVL.

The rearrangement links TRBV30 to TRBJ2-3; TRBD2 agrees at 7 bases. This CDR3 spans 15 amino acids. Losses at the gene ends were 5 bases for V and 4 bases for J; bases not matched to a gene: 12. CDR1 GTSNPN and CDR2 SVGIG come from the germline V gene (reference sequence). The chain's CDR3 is CAWGPWGGLADTQYF. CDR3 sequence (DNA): TGTGCCTGGGGGCCTTGGGGGGGACTGGCAGATACGCAGTATTTT.

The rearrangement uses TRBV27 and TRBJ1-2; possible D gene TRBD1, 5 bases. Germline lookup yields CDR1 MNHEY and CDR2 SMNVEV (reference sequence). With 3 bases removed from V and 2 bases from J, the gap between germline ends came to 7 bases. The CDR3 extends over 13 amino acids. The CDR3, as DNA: TGTGCCAGCAGTTTTGACAGAAACTATGGCTACACCTTC. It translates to CASSFDRNYGYTF.

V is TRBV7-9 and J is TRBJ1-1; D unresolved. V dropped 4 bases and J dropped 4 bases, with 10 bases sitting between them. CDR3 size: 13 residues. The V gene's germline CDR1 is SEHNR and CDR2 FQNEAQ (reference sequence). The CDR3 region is CASSSRTRTEAFF. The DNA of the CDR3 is TGTGCCAGCAGCTCCCGAACTCGCACTGAAGCTTTCTTT. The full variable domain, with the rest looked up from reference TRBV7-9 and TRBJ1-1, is DTGVSQNPRHKITKRGQNVTFRCDPISEHNRLYWYRQTLGQGPEFLTYFQNEAQLEKSRLLSDRFSAERPKGSFSTLEIQRTEQGDSAMYLCASSSRTRTEAFFGQGTRLTVV.

Here the CDR3 reads CASSLAPDSGTYEQYF. DNA for the CDR3: TGCGCCAGCAGCTTGGCCCCGGATAGCGGAACCTACGAGCAGTACTTC. The chain combines TRBV5-1 with TRBJ2-7; D is perhaps TRBD2 (6 bases). The germline gives CDR1 SGHRS, CDR2 YFSETQ. The CDR3 has 16 amino acids. Trimming stripped 0 bases from V and 2 bases from J, with 15 bases between.

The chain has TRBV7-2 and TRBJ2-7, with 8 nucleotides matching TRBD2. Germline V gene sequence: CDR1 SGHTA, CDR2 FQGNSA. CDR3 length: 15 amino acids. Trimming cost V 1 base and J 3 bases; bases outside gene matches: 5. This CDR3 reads CASSLGGGRHYEQYF. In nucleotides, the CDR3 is TGTGCCAGCAGCTTAGGGGGCGGGAGGCACTACGAGCAGTACTTC.

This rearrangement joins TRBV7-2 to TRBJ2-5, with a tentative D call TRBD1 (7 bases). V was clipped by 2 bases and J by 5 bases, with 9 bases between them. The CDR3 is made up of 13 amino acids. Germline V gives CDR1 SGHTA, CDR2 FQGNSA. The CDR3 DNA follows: TGTGCCAGCAGCTTACCAGGGGGGGAGACCCAGTACTTC. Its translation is CASSLPGGETQYF.

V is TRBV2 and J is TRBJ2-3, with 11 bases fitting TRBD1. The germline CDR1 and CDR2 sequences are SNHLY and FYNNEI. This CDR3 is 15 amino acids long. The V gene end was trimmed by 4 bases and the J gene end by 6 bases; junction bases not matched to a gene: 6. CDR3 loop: CASSVRTGGSDTQYF. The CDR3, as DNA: TGTGCCAGCAGTGTACGGACAGGGGGCTCGGATACGCAGTATTTT.

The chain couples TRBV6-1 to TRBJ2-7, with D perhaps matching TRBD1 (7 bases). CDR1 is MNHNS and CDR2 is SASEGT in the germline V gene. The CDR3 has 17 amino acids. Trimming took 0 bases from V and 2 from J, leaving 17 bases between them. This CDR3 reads CASSEAAGWQGAYEQYF. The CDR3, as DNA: TGTGCCAGCAGTGAAGCCGCGGGGTGGCAGGGGGCCTACGAGCAGTACTTC.

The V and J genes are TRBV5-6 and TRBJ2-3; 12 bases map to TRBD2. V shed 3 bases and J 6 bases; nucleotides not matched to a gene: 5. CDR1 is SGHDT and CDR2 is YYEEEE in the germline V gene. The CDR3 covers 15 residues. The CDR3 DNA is TGTGCCAGCAGCTCTAGCGGGGGGGTTATTGATACGCAGTATTTT. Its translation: CASSSSGGVIDTQYF.

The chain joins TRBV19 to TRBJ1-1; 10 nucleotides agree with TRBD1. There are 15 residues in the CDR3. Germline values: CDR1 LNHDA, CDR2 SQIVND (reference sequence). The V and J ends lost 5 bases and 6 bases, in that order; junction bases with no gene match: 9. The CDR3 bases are TGTGCCAGTAGTTCAACGGGACAGGGGAGGGCTGAAGCTTTCTTT. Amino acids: CASSSTGQGRAEAFF.

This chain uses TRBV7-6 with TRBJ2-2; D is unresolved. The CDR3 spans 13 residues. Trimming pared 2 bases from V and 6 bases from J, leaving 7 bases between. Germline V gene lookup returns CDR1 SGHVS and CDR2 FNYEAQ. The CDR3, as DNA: TGTGCCAGCAGCTTAATGGCTGCCGGGGAGCTGTTTTTT. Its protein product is CASSLMAAGELFF.

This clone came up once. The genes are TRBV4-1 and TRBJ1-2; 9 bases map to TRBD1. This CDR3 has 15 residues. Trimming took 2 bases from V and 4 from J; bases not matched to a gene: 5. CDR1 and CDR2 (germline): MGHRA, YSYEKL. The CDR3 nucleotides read TGCGCCAGCAGCCAACCCGGGACAGGGTCCTATGGCTACACCTTC. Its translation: CASSQPGTGSYGYTF.

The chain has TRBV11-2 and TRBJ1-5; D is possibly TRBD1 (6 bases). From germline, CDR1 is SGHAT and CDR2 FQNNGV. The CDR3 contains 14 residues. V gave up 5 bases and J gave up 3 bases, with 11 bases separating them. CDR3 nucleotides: TGTGCCAGCAGCCCCGGACAGTTCAATCAGCCCCAGCATTTT. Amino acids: CASSPGQFNQPQHF.

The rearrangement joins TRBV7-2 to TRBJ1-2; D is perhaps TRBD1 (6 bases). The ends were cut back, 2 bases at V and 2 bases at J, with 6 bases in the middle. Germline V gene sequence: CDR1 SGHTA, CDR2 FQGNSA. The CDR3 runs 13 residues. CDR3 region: CASSLRGNYGYTF. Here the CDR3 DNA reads TGTGCCAGCAGCTTAAGGGGGAACTATGGCTACACCTTC.

The CDR3 region has the DNA TGTGCCAGCAGCTTAGTGGGGGGATCTCAGCCCCAGCATTTT. It encodes CASSLVGGSQPQHF. This chain joins TRBV7-2 and TRBJ1-5; D may be TRBD1 (5 bases). V shed 1 base and J shed 6 bases, with 10 bases lying between them. Germline V gene lookup returns CDR1 SGHTA and CDR2 FQGNSA. The CDR3 runs to 14 residues. The whole variable domain, remainder taken from reference TRBV7-2 and TRBJ1-5, is GAGVSQSPSNKVTEKGKDVELRCDPISGHTALYWYRQSLGQGLEFLIYFQGNSAPDKSGLPSDRFSAERTGGSVSTLTIQRTQQEDSAVYLCASSLVGGSQPQHFGDGTRLSIL.

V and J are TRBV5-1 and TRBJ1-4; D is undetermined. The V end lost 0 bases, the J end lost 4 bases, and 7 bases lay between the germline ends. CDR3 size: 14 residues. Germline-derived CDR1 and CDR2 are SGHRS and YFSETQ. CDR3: CASSLGHINEKLFF. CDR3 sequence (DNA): TGCGCCAGCAGCTTGGGACACATTAATGAAAAACTGTTTTTT.

CDR3 region: CASSLLSTGELFF. CDR3 coding DNA: TGTGCCAGCTCACTTCTGAGCACCGGGGAGCTGTTTTTT. The chain joins TRBV18 to TRBJ2-2, with D unclear. Germline assignment: CDR1 KGHSH and CDR2 LQKENI. This CDR3 comprises 13 residues. V lost 4 bases to trimming and J lost 4 bases, with 7 bases between them.

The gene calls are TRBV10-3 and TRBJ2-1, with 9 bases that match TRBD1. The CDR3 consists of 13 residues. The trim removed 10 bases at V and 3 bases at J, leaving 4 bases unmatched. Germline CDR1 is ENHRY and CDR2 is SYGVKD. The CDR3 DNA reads TGTGCCACCAGGACAGGGGTCTACAATGAGCAGTTCTTC. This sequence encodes CATRTGVYNEQFF.